The 22 T cell receptor beta chains below were found in one sample sequenced in a study of blood T cell repertoires in COVID-19. Assay used: immunoSEQ multiplex PCR; TCRdb lists only in-frame clones, some missing. The sample lists approximately 180,000 clones; approximately 79% were seen once. Sequencing used peripheral blood. These receptors were collected from a woman aged 65 to 85 with acute or convalescent COVID-19.

The rearrangement links TRBV7-8 to TRBJ1-6; the match to TRBD1 covers 7 bases. Losses at the gene ends were 8 bases for V and 7 bases for J; bases not matched to a gene: 11. CDR1 and CDR2 (germline): SGHVS, FQNEAQ. There are 15 residues in the CDR3. The DNA of the CDR3 is TGTGCCAGCGCTAATGGAGGGGGCGGAAATTCACCCCTCCACTTT. As protein: CASANGGGGNSPLHF.

This chain connects TRBV5-1 to TRBJ2-2; 14 nucleotides align to TRBD2. Trimming at V came to 4 bases and at J to 6 bases, leaving 5 bases not matched to a gene. Germline values: CDR1 SGHRS, CDR2 YFSETQ. This CDR3 contains 16 residues. The CDR3 loop is CASSPGTSGSPGELFF. The DNA for the CDR3 is TGCGCCAGCAGCCCAGGGACTAGCGGGAGTCCCGGGGAGCTGTTTTTT.

This chain connects TRBV14 to TRBJ1-6, with D unclear. This CDR3 has 14 amino acids. V was shortened by 4 bases and J by 8 bases, with 12 bases between the two germline ends. The germline V gene encodes CDR1 SGHDN and CDR2 FVKESK. CDR3 DNA: TGTGCCAGCAGCCTAAACATACAACATTCACCCCTCCACTTT. Protein sequence: CASSLNIQHSPLHF.

The chain has TRBV6-2 or TRBV6-3 and TRBJ1-2, with 8 bases aligning to TRBD1. Germline lookup yields CDR1 MNHEY and CDR2 SVGEGT. This CDR3 is 15 amino acids long. Trimming removed 6 bases from V and 4 bases from J; junction bases left unmatched: 10. CDR3 sequence reads: CASSRPGQDSYGYTF. Here the CDR3 DNA reads TGTGCCAGCAGCCGGCCGGGACAGGATAGCTATGGCTACACCTTC.

J is TRBJ2-1 and V is TRBV7-3; 8 bases are shared with TRBD1. Germline V gene lookup returns CDR1 SGHTA and CDR2 FQGTGA. The CDR3 loop spans 15 amino acids. The V gene end was trimmed by 0 bases and the J gene end by 5 bases; junction bases not matched to a gene: 3. CDR3 protein: CASSLTGQGHNEQFF. CDR3 in DNA: TGTGCCAGCAGCTTAACCGGACAGGGCCACAATGAGCAGTTCTTC.

The chain combines TRBV5-4 with TRBJ1-5; 7 bases map to TRBD1. The CDR3 consists of 14 residues. The germline CDR1 and CDR2 sequences are SGHNT and YYREEE (reference sequence). With V trimmed by 2 bases and J by 3 bases, 2 bases remained unmatched. The chain's CDR3 is CASSLQGYNQPQHF. DNA for the CDR3: TGTGCCAGCAGCTTACAGGGGTACAATCAGCCCCAGCATTTT.

V usage is TRBV29-1 and J usage is TRBJ2-7; weak D call: TRBD2 (6 bases). The CDR3 covers 18 residues. Trimming removed 6 bases at V and 0 bases at J, with 27 bases between. Germline-derived CDR1 and CDR2 are SQVTM and ANQGSEA. The CDR3 here is CSVRSRDAGSQSSYEQYF. The DNA for the CDR3 is TGCAGCGTGCGATCCCGGGACGCGGGATCGCAAAGCTCCTACGAGCAGTACTTC.

The gene calls are TRBV19 and TRBJ2-5, with 7 nucleotides matching TRBD2. The CDR3 has 17 residues. The V gene's germline CDR1 is LNHDA and CDR2 SQIVND (reference sequence). With V trimmed by 5 bases and J by 4 bases, 16 bases remained unmatched. CDR3 sequence (DNA): TGTGCCAGTAGTTCACTGCGGGGAGGGCCGGGAAGAGAGACCCAGTACTTC. Residues: CASSSLRGGPGRETQYF.

This chain joins TRBV7-3 and TRBJ2-7; D ambiguous. CDR1 is SGHTA, CDR2 FQGTGA, per germline. This CDR3 comprises 14 residues. V lost 1 base and J lost 2, with 9 bases in between. The CDR3 is CASSLIPGPYEQYF. As DNA, the CDR3 is TGTGCCAGCAGCTTAATCCCGGGTCCCTACGAGCAGTACTTC.

The chain carries TRBV19 and TRBJ1-5; 9 bases fit TRBD1. This CDR3 is built from 17 residues. V lost 4 bases and J lost 0; bases outside the gene matches: 7. CDR1 is LNHDA and CDR2 is SQIVND in the germline V gene (reference sequence). The CDR3 bases are TGTGCCAGTAGTAATGTGGGACAGGGTTATAGCAATCAGCCCCAGCATTTT. Translation: CASSNVGQGYSNQPQHF. The whole variable domain, remainder taken from reference TRBV19 and TRBJ1-5, is DGGITQSPKYLFRKEGQNVTLSCEQNLNHDAMYWYRQDPGQGLRLIYYSQIVNDFQKGDIAEGYSVSREKKESFPLTVTSAQKNPTAFYLCASSNVGQGYSNQPQHFGDGTRLSIL.

The chain carries TRBV13 and TRBJ1-2; 7 bases agree with TRBD1. V lost 1 base and J lost 5; bases outside the gene matches: 4. In germline, CDR1 is PRHDT, CDR2 FYEKMQ (reference sequence). The CDR3 consists of 14 residues. The CDR3 spells CASSLEGAGYGYTF. The CDR3 coding sequence is TGTGCCAGCAGCTTAGAGGGGGCGGGATATGGCTACACCTTC.

There are a few counts of this clone. The gene calls are TRBV5-1 and TRBJ2-2, with D possibly TRBD2 on 6 matching bases. The CDR3 loop spans 15 amino acids. Germline CDR1 reads SGHRS; CDR2 reads YFSETQ. Trimming left V 5 bases short and J 2 bases short, with 13 bases between. The DNA for the CDR3 is TGCGCCAGCAGAGAGGTAGCGGCAAACACCGGGGAGCTGTTTTTT. This translates into CASREVAANTGELFF.

This clone occurred once. V usage is TRBV4-1 and J usage is TRBJ2-2; 10 positions match TRBD2. V gave up 4 bases and J gave up 4 bases; unmatched junction bases: 6. This CDR3 region has 16 residues. Germline V gene lookup returns CDR1 MGHRA and CDR2 YSYEKL. The CDR3 sequence is CASSPGLAARTGELFF. DNA for the CDR3: TGCGCCAGCAGCCCTGGACTAGCGGCCCGCACCGGGGAGCTGTTTTTT.

The genes are TRBV27 and TRBJ2-2, with D perhaps matching TRBD2 (6 bases). Trimming removed 6 bases from V and 2 bases from J, with 13 bases in between. Germline CDR1 is MNHEY and CDR2 is SMNVEV (reference sequence). The CDR3 spans 15 residues. CDR3 residues: CASRDSGLNTGELFF. The CDR3 DNA reads as TGTGCCAGCAGAGACTCGGGACTCAACACCGGGGAGCTGTTTTTT.

The rearrangement uses TRBV6-4 and TRBJ1-4, with 11 bases identical to TRBD1. Germline lookup yields CDR1 MRHNA and CDR2 SNTAGT. CDR3 length: 21 amino acids. V lost 2 bases to trimming and J lost 4 bases; unmatched junction nucleotides: 18. CDR3 sequence reads: CASSDLLARTGGGMVNEKLFF. The CDR3 nucleotides are TGTGCCAGCAGTGACCTCCTTGCCAGGACAGGGGGCGGAATGGTTAATGAAAAACTGTTTTTT.

The chain combines TRBV13 with TRBJ2-2, with 9 positions matching TRBD2. The J segment lost 5 bases and the V segment lost 3 bases, leaving 7 bases of the junction unmatched. This CDR3 spans 16 amino acids. CDR1 is PRHDT and CDR2 is FYEKMQ in the germline V gene (reference sequence). CDR3 residues: CASSFPSGMGTGELFF. CDR3 nucleotide sequence: TGTGCCAGCAGCTTCCCTAGCGGGATGGGGACCGGGGAGCTGTTTTTT.

The chain couples TRBV6-5 to TRBJ1-2, with D unresolved. Trimming removed 7 bases at V and 2 bases at J, with 14 bases between. The CDR3 sequence is 14 residues long. CDR1 and CDR2 from the germline V gene are MNHEY and SVGAGI. CDR3 sequence: CASKSTSPNYGYTF. For the CDR3, the DNA is TGTGCCAGCAAATCGACAAGTCCCAACTATGGCTACACCTTC.

DNA of the CDR3: TGTGCCAGCAGCCCTCGGAGGAGCTCCTATAATTCACCCCTCCACTTT. Amino acids: CASSPRRSSYNSPLHF. The V gene is TRBV3-1 (or the pseudogene TRBV3-2), the J gene TRBJ1-6; D gene uncertain. The germline V and J ends were trimmed by 4 bases and 0 bases, with 10 bases remaining between them. CDR1 LGHDT and CDR2 YNNKEL come from the germline V gene (reference sequence). The CDR3 contains 16 residues.

The rearrangement links TRBV5-1 to TRBJ2-5; possibly TRBD2 for D (7 bases). This CDR3 region has 14 residues. CDR1 is SGHRS and CDR2 is YFSETQ in the germline V gene. Trimming cost V 0 bases and J 4 bases, with 10 bases left between them. CDR3 coding DNA: TGCGCCAGCAGCTTGGGGGGGGGCCGAGAGACCCAGTACTTC. This gives the protein CASSLGGGRETQYF. The full variable domain, completed using reference TRBV5-1 and TRBJ2-5, is KAGVTQTPRYLIKTRGQQVTLSCSPISGHRSVSWYQQTPGQGLQFLFEYFSETQRNKGNFPGRFSGRQFSNSRSEMNVSTLELGDSALYLCASSLGGGRETQYFGPGTRLLVL.

This clone was seen only once. The V gene is TRBV7-6, the J gene TRBJ2-7, with 8 nucleotides matching TRBD1. Germline-derived CDR1 and CDR2 are SGHVS and FNYEAQ. CDR3 length equals 16 residues. The V and J ends lost 0 bases and 3 bases, in that order; junction bases with no gene match: 7. CDR3 sequence reads: CASSLAPRDRSYEQYF. CDR3 DNA sequence: TGTGCCAGCAGCTTAGCGCCTCGGGACAGGAGCTACGAGCAGTACTTC.

The gene calls are TRBV6-6 and TRBJ2-7; 10 bases map to TRBD2. Germline loops: CDR1 MNHNY, CDR2 SVGAGI (reference sequence). This CDR3 contains 15 residues. Unmatched junction bases numbered 3, after V lost 2 bases and J lost 2 bases. The CDR3 coding sequence is TGTGCCAGCAGTTACGTTCTAGCGGGGGCCTACGAGCAGTACTTC. Encoded protein: CASSYVLAGAYEQYF.

The chain recombines TRBV19 with TRBJ1-5; 9 bases agree with TRBD1. V gave up 5 bases and J gave up 3 bases; unmatched junction bases: 11. This CDR3 spans 17 amino acids. The germline CDR1 and CDR2 sequences are LNHDA and SQIVND (reference sequence). CDR3 protein: CASSLRGQGLFNQPQHF. The CDR3 nucleotides read TGTGCCAGTAGTCTCCGGGGACAGGGACTCTTCAATCAGCCCCAGCATTTT.